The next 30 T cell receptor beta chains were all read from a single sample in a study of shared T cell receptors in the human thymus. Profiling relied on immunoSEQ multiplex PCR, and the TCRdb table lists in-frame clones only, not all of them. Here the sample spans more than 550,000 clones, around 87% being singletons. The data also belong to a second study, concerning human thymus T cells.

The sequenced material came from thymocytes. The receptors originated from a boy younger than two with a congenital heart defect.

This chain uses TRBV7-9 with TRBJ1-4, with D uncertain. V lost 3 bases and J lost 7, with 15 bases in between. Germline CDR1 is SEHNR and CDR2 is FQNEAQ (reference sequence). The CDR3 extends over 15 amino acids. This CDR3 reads CASSFEGSLGEKLFF. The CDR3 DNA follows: TGTGCCAGCAGCTTTGAGGGCAGTTTAGGTGAAAAACTGTTTTTT.

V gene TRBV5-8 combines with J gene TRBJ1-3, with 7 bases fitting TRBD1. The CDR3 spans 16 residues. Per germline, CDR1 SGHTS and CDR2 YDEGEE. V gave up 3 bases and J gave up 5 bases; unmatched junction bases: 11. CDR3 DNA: TGTGCCAGCAGCTCGGCAGGGCGGGACAGTCGAAACACCATATATTTT. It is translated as CASSSAGRDSRNTIYF. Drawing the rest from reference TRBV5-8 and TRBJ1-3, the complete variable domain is EAGVTQSPTHLIKTRGQQATLRCSPISGHTSVYWYQQALGLGLQFLLWYDEGEERNRGNFPPRFSGRQFPNYSSELNVNALELEDSALYLCASSSAGRDSRNTIYFGEGSWLTVV.

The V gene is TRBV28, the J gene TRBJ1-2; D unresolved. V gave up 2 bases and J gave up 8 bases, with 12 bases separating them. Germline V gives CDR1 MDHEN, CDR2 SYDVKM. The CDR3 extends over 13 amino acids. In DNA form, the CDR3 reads TGTGCCAGCAGTTTACGATGGGCTCGGGGCTACACCTTC. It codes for CASSLRWARGYTF.

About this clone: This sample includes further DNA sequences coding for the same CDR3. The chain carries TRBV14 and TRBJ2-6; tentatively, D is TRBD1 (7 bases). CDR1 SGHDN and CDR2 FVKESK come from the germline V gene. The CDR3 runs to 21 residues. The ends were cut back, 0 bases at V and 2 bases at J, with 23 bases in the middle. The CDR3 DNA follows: TGTGCCAGCAGCCAAGATGAGGAGGGGGCGCGATCTGAACCTGGGGCCAACGTCCTGACTTTC. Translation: CASSQDEEGARSEPGANVLTF.

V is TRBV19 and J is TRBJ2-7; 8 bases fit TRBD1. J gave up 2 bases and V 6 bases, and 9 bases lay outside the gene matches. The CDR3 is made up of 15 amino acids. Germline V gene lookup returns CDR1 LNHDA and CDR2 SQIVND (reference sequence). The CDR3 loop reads CASRDPGGWPYEQYF. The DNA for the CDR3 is TGTGCCAGTAGGGACCCAGGGGGCTGGCCCTACGAGCAGTACTTC.

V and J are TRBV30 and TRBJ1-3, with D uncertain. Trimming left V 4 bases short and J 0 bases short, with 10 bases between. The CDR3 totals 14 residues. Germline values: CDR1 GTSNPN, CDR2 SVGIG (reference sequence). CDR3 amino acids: CAWTRRVSGNTIYF. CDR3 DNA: TGTGCCTGGACCAGGCGGGTCTCTGGAAACACCATATATTTT.

The CDR3 DNA is TGTGCCAGCAGTTTGAACTCCCCGGGACACCTCATCTACGAGCAGTACTTC. This sequence encodes CASSLNSPGHLIYEQYF. The chain links TRBV28 to TRBJ2-7, with D maybe TRBD1 (6 bases). CDR3 length equals 17 residues. Germline values: CDR1 MDHEN, CDR2 SYDVKM. The V end was cut by 3 bases, the J end by 3 bases, with 21 bases between.

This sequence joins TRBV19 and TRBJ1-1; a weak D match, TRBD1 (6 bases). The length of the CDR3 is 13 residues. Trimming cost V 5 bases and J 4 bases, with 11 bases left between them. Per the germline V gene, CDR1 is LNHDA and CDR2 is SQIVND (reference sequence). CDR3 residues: CASSAHRATEAFF. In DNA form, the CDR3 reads TGTGCCAGTAGTGCCCACAGGGCCACTGAAGCTTTCTTT.

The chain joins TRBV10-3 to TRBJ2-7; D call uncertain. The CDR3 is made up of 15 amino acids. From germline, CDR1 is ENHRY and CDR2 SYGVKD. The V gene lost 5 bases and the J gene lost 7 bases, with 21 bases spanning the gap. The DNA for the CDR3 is TGTGCCATCAGTAGAGAGAGGAAGAAGAGTTGGGAGCAGTACTTC. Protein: CAISRERKKSWEQYF.

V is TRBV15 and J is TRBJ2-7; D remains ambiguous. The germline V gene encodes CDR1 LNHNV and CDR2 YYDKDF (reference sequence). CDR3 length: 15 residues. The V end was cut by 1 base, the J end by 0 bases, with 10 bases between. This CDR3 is CATSRVQRTSYEQYF. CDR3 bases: TGTGCCACCAGCAGAGTTCAGCGAACCTCCTACGAGCAGTACTTC. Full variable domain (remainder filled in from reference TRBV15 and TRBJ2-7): DAMVIQNPRYQVTQFGKPVTLSCSQTLNHNVMYWYQQKSSQAPKLLFHYYDKDFNNEADTPDNFQSRRPNTSFCFLDIRSPGLGDTAMYLCATSRVQRTSYEQYFGPGTRLTVT.

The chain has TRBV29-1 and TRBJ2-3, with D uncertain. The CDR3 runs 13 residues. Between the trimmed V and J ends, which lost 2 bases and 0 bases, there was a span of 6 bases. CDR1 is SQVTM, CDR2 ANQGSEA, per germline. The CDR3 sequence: CSVESRSTDTQYF. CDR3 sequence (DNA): TGCAGCGTTGAATCGCGAAGCACAGATACGCAGTATTTT.

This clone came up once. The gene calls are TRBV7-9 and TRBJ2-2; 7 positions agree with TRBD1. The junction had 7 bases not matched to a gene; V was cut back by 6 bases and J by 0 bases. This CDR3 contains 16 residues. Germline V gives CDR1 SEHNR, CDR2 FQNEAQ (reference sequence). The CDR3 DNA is TGTGCCAGCAGATACTCCGGGACAGCGAACACCGGGGAGCTGTTTTTT. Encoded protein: CASRYSGTANTGELFF.

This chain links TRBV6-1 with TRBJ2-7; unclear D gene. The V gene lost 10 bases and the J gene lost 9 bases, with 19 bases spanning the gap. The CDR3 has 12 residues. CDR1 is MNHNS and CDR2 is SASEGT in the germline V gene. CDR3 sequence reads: CATDLKLRGQYF. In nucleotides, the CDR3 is TGTGCCACTGACCTGAAGCTACGAGGGCAGTACTTC.

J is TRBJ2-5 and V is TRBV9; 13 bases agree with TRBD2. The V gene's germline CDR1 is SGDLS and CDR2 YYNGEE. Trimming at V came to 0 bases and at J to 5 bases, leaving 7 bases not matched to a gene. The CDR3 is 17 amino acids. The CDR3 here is CASSVETSGGPRETQYF. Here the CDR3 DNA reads TGTGCCAGCAGCGTAGAGACTAGCGGGGGGCCTCGGGAGACCCAGTACTTC.

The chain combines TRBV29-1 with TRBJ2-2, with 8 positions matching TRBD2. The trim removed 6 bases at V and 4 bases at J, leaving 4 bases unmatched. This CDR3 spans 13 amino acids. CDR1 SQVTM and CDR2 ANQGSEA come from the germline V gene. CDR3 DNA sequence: TGCAGCGTAGCGGGGGCCCTCACCGGGGAGCTGTTTTTT. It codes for CSVAGALTGELFF.

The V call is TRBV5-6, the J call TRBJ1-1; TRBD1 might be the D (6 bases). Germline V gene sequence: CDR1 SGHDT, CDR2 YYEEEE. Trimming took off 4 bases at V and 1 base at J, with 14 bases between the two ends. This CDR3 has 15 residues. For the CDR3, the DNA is TGTGCCAGCAGCCAGAGGACAGCGCAGAACACTGAAGCTTTCTTT. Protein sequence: CASSQRTAQNTEAFF.

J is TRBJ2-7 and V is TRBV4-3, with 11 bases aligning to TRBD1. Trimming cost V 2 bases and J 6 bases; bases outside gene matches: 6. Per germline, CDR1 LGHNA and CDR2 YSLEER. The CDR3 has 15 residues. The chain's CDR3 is CASSQSGQGASEQYF. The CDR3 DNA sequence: TGCGCCAGCAGCCAATCCGGACAGGGGGCATCCGAGCAGTACTTC.

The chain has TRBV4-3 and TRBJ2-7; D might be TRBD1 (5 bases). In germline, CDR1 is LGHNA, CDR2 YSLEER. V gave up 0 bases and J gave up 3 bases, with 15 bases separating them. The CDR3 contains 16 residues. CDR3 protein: CASSQEQGSLNYEQYF. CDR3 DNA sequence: TGCGCCAGCAGCCAAGAGCAGGGTTCCTTAAACTACGAGCAGTACTTC.

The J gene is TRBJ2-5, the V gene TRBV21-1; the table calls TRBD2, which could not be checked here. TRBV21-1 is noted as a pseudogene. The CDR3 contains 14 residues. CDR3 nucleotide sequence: TGTGCCAGCAGCGCGGGCCCGGGCCAAGAGACCCAGTACTTC. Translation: CASSAGPGQETQYF.

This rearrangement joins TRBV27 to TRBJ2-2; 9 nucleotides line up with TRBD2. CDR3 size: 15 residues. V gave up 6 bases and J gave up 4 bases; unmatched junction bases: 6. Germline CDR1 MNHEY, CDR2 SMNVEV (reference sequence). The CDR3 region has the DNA TGTGCCAGCAGACTAGGGACTAGCCGCACCGGGGAGCTGTTTTTT. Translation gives CASRLGTSRTGELFF.

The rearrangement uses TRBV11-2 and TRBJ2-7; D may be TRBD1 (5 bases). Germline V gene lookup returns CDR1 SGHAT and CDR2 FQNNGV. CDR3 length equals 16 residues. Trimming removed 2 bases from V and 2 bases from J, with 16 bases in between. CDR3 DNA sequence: TGTGCCAGCAGCTTAAGAGCCTGGACACTCACCTACGAGCAGTACTTC. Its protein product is CASSLRAWTLTYEQYF.

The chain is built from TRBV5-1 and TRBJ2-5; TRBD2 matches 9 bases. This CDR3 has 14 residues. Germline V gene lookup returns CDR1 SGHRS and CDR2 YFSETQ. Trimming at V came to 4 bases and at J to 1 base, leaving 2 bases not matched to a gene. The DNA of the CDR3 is TGCGCCAGCAGCGCGACTAGCGGCCAAGAGACCCAGTACTTC. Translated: CASSATSGQETQYF.

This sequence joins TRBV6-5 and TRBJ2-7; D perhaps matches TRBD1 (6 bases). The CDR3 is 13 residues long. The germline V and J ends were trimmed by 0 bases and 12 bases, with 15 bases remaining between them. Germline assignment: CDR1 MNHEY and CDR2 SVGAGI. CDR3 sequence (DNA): TGTGCCAGCAGTTACTCGCGACAGGTGGCCGCGTACTTC. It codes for CASSYSRQVAAYF.

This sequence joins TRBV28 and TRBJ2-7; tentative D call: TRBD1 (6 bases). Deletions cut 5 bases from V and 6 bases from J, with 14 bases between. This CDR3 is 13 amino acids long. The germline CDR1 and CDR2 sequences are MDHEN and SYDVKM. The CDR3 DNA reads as TGTGCCAGCAGTACCATAGGGGGTTCCGAGCAGTACTTC. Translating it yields CASSTIGGSEQYF. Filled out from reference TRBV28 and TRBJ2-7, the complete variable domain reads DVKVTQSSRYLVKRTGEKVFLECVQDMDHENMFWYRQDPGLGLRLIYFSYDVKMKEKGDIPEGYSVSREKKERFSLILESASTNQTSMYLCASSTIGGSEQYFGPGTRLTVT.

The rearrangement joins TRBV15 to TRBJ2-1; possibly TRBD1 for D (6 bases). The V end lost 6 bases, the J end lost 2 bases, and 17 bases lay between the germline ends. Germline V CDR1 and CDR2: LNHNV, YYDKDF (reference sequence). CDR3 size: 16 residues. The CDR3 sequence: CATSFQGRRTYNEQFF. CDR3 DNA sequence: TGTGCCACCAGTTTCCAGGGGCGCCGAACCTACAATGAGCAGTTCTTC.

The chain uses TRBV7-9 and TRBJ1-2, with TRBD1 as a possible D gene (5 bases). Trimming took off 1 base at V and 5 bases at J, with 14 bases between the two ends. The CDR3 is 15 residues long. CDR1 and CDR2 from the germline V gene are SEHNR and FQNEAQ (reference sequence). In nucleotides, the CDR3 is TGTGCCAGCAGCTTAGTAACCCAGGGCCCTTATGGCTACACCTTC. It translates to CASSLVTQGPYGYTF.

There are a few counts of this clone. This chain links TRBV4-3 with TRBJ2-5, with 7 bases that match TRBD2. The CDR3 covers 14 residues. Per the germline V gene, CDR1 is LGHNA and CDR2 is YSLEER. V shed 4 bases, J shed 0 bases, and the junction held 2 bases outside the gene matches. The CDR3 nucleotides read TGCGCCAGCAGCCCCGGACTAGACCAAGAGACCCAGTACTTC. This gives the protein CASSPGLDQETQYF.

The CDR3: CASSIRGVYQPQHF. CDR3 DNA: TGTGCCAGTAGTATCCGGGGGGTCTATCAGCCCCAGCATTTT. This chain joins TRBV19 and TRBJ1-5; a weak D match, TRBD1 (5 bases). The V gene lost 3 bases and the J gene lost 5 bases, with 11 bases spanning the gap. Germline CDR1 reads LNHDA; CDR2 reads SQIVND (reference sequence). The CDR3 has 14 residues.

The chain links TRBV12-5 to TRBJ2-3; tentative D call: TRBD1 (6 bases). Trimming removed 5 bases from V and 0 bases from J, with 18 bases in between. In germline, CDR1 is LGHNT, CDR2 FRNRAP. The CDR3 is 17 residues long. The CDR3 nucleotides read TGTGCTAGTGGTACACCCACAGGGCGAAATAGCACAGATACGCAGTATTTT. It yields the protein CASGTPTGRNSTDTQYF.

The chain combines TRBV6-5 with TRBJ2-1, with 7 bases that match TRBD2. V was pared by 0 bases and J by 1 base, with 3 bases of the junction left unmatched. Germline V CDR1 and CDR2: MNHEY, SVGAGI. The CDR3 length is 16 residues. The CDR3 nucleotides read TGTGCCAGCAGTTACTCAGGAGCGGGATCCTACAATGAGCAGTTCTTC. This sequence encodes CASSYSGAGSYNEQFF.